Sequencing of this T cell receptor (beta chain) was carried out in a study of blood T cells in healthy people across ages. Findings of the study overall: As age increased, TCR beta diversity per million T cells fell in a roughly linear fashion.

Combining a sample-barcoded 5' primer with a J-beta primer mix, a second PCR ran for roughly 6 to 12 cycles. Carrying 12 random nucleotides, a template-switch adaptor labeled each individual cDNA molecule. Using its own MiXCR run on the 5' RACE reads, TCRdb lists one record per CDR3 protein. The data show 1 million to 1.2 million distinct CDR3 sequences, with around two fifths seen just once and around 14% held by the top ten. The sample holds a few counts of this clonotype. Its antigen is unknown. The CDR3 loop spans 15 amino acids. The V and J ends lost 4 bases and 4 bases respectively, with 14 bases between them. Per germline, CDR1 MGHRA and CDR2 YSYEKL.

This TCR derives from a young man in good health. The chain uses TRBV4-1 and TRBJ1-5; no firm D call. The sequenced sample consisted of blood. The CDR3 nucleotides read TGCGCCAGCAGCCCGGACTGGGTCTCGAATCAGCCCCAGCATTTT. This translates into CASSPDWVSNQPQHF.